The sequence of this T cell receptor beta chain was determined in a study of shared clonotypes between healthy human individuals. Overall study results and limits: The four-donor shared clonotypes exceeded non-shared clonotypes in generation probability, with non-shared ones scoring lower.

Sequencing used immunoSEQ multiplex PCR; TCRdb keeps in-frame clones, though not all of them. Found here are about 380,000 clones, 96% of them singletons; the top ten hold around 0.32%. CDR1 is SGDLS and CDR2 is YYNGEE in the germline V gene. CDR3 length equals 15 residues. J lost 3 bases, V lost 3 bases, and 6 bases had no gene match. Turning to this clone: Its specificity is not known.

Sequencing was done on a sample of memory CD8+ T cells sorted from blood. The subset here: CD45RO+ cells pooled with CCR7-negative TemRA cells. The chain uses TRBV9 and TRBJ2-1; 7 nucleotides line up with TRBD1. This TCR was sampled from a man aged 25-45 years in good health. CDR3 in DNA: TGTGCCAGCAGCGCCGACAGGGAGTTCTACAATGAGCAGTTCTTC. Translation: CASSADREFYNEQFF.